Listed here are 32 T cell receptor beta chains from one sample, sequenced in a study of immune heterogeneity within non-small cell lung tumors. TCRs were amplified from about 560 ng gDNA of bulk tumor per sample. While surgery was under way, several biopsies spaced far apart were taken per primary tumor. Curative operations were performed on patients who had untreated, newly diagnosed non-small cell lung cancer. Multiplex PCR amplified the TCR beta CDR3 region. Its first round ran for about 10 cycles with 32 V and 13 J primers. TCRdb used MiXCR to reprocess the multiplex PCR reads, holding one entry per CDR3 protein. The sample lists about 3,300 distinct CDR3 sequences, 40% to 60% occurring once. The material sequenced was lung tumor tissue. The receptors stem from a man aged 60 to 69 with non-small cell lung cancer.

This clonotype is medium-sized within its sample. The chain couples TRBV5-1 to TRBJ2-5; 9 bases map to TRBD1. With 0 bases clipped from V and 0 bases from J, the junction kept 0 bases outside the gene matches. Germline V lookup: CDR1 SGHRS, CDR2 YFSETQ. CDR3 length: 15 amino acids. The CDR3 loop is CASSLGTGDQETQYF. In nucleotides, the CDR3 is TGCGCCAGCAGCTTGGGGACAGGGGACCAAGAGACCCAGTACTTC.

This clonotype is labeled medium-sized. This chain joins TRBV20-1 and TRBJ2-5; TRBD2 matches at 8 bases. After removal of 7 bases from V and 5 bases from J, the junction contained 6 bases not matched to a gene. The CDR3 sequence is 12 residues long. Germline V gives CDR1 DFQATT, CDR2 SNEGSKA (reference sequence). CDR3 sequence (DNA): TGCAGTGTAAGCGGGAGCGGTGAGACCCAGTACTTC. Its protein is CSVSGSGETQYF.

The CDR3 spells CASTSSATYQETQYF. DNA for the CDR3: TGTGCCAGCACTTCTAGCGCGACGTACCAAGAGACCCAGTACTTC. The chain has TRBV6-2 or TRBV6-3 and TRBJ2-5; D is possibly TRBD2 (6 bases). The germline V and J ends were trimmed by 7 bases and 0 bases, with 15 bases remaining between them. The germline V gene has CDR1 MNHEY and CDR2 SVGEGT. The CDR3 is made up of 15 amino acids.

V is TRBV9 and J is TRBJ1-6; D is ambiguous. The germline V and J ends were trimmed by 0 bases and 7 bases, with 8 bases remaining between them. CDR3 length equals 14 residues. Germline CDR1 and CDR2: SGDLS and YYNGEE. The CDR3, as DNA: TGTGCCAGCAGCGTAGAGGGTCACAATTCACCCCTCCACTTT. It yields the protein CASSVEGHNSPLHF.

This clonotype is labeled as medium-sized. The rearrangement links TRBV7-3 to TRBJ2-1; weak D call: TRBD2 (6 bases). Germline-derived CDR1 and CDR2 are SGHTA and FQGTGA. Trimming left V 2 bases short and J 0 bases short, with 8 bases between. The CDR3 is 15 amino acids. CDR3 region: CASSLSGDSYNEQFF. Written as DNA, the CDR3 is TGTGCCAGCAGCTTATCGGGGGACTCCTACAATGAGCAGTTCTTC. Full variable domain (remainder filled in from reference TRBV7-3 and TRBJ2-1): GAGVSQTPSNKVTEKGKYVELRCDPISGHTALYWYRQSLGQGPEFLIYFQGTGAADDSGLPNDRFFAVRPEGSVSTLKIQRTERGDSAVYLCASSLSGDSYNEQFFGPGTRLTVL.

The rearrangement joins TRBV10-1 to TRBJ1-5; D not resolved. The germline V gene has CDR1 WNHNN and CDR2 SYGVQD (reference sequence). There are 12 residues in the CDR3. V was shortened by 3 bases and J by 0 bases, with 0 bases between the two germline ends. DNA for the CDR3: TGCGCCAGCAGTGATAGCAATCAGCCCCAGCATTTT. Translated: CASSDSNQPQHF.

This clonotype ranks as medium-sized (0.01 to 0.1%). J is TRBJ1-2 and V is TRBV6-5; D is uncertain. Per the germline V gene, CDR1 is MNHEY and CDR2 is SVGAGI. V lost 0 bases to trimming and J lost 8 bases, with 16 bases between them. CDR3 size: 15 residues. The CDR3 loop reads CASSYSTRSSMGYTF. In DNA form, the CDR3 reads TGTGCCAGCAGTTACTCTACAAGGAGTTCTATGGGCTACACCTTC.

This clonotype has just a few counts. The rearrangement uses TRBV12-3 or TRBV12-4 and TRBJ1-1; 8 bases fit TRBD1. The CDR3 sequence is 12 residues long. Trimming removed 5 bases from V and 11 bases from J; junction bases left unmatched: 7. The CDR3 DNA reads TGTGCCAGCAGTCACAGGGGGTTTGGTGCTTTCTTT. Translating gives CASSHRGFGAFF.

This clonotype is classed as medium-sized. J is TRBJ2-1 and V is TRBV7-3; 10 bases are shared with TRBD2. Germline values: CDR1 SGHTA, CDR2 FQGTGA. This CDR3 is built from 16 residues. The V gene end was trimmed by 5 bases and the J gene end by 6 bases; junction bases not matched to a gene: 10. CDR3 bases: TGTGCCAGCAGCCAAAGAAGCGGGAGGGCCTTCAATGAGCAGTTCTTC. It codes for CASSQRSGRAFNEQFF.

Relative to its sample, this clonotype is medium-sized. This chain connects TRBV7-9 to TRBJ2-3; the D is unclear. Trimming shortened V by 8 bases and J by 4 bases, and 10 bases separated the two germline ends. This CDR3 spans 12 amino acids. Germline-derived CDR1 and CDR2 are SEHNR and FQNEAQ (reference sequence). The CDR3 loop reads CASSASADTQYF. The CDR3 DNA follows: TGTGCCAGCTCCGCGTCTGCAGATACGCAGTATTTT.

By share, this clonotype ranks as medium-sized (0.01 to 0.1%). The J gene is TRBJ2-3, the V gene TRBV6-1, with D possibly being TRBD2 (6 bases). The CDR3 has 18 amino acids. Germline loops: CDR1 MNHNS, CDR2 SASEGT. Trimming removed 2 bases from V and 4 bases from J, with 22 bases in between. Here the CDR3 DNA reads TGTGCCAGCAGTGAAACTTACAGTTGGGCGGGATCCCCAGATACGCAGTATTTT. Amino acid sequence: CASSETYSWAGSPDTQYF.

The chain combines TRBV25-1 with TRBJ2-7; D could derive from TRBD1 or TRBD2 (5 bases each). V was cut by 1 base and J by 6 bases, with 10 bases left in between. The CDR3 totals 13 residues. In germline, CDR1 is MGHDK, CDR2 SYGVNS. CDR3 region: CASSEFGASEQYF. Written as DNA, the CDR3 is TGTGCCAGCAGTGAATTCGGGGCCAGCGAGCAGTACTTC.

This clonotype is medium-sized (0.01 to 0.1%) in the sample. J is TRBJ2-7 and V is TRBV20-1; D is possibly TRBD1 (5 bases). Germline values: CDR1 DFQATT, CDR2 SNEGSKA (reference sequence). With 6 bases removed from V and 2 bases from J, the gap between germline ends came to 14 bases. The CDR3 consists of 13 residues. CDR3 nucleotides: TGCAGTGCCGCGTCTTCGACAGCCTACGAGCAGTACGTC. Protein sequence: CSAASSTAYEQYV.

The chain uses TRBV28 and TRBJ1-5; no clear D. CDR1 and CDR2 from the germline V gene are MDHEN and SYDVKM. Deletions cut 7 bases from V and 6 bases from J, with 10 bases between. CDR3 length equals 12 residues. CDR3 region: CASTIIPQPQHF. CDR3 sequence (DNA): TGTGCCAGCACCATAATACCTCAGCCCCAGCATTTT.

The gene calls are TRBV20-1 and TRBJ2-7; 12 nucleotides match TRBD2. CDR1 is DFQATT and CDR2 is SNEGSKA in the germline V gene (reference sequence). CDR3 length: 15 amino acids. V shed 0 bases and J 4 bases; nucleotides not matched to a gene: 4. The CDR3 is CSARDVLAGGYEQYF. CDR3 bases: TGCAGTGCTAGAGATGTGCTAGCGGGAGGGTACGAGCAGTACTTC.

The chain recombines TRBV20-1 with TRBJ2-1; D remains unclear. Germline values: CDR1 DFQATT, CDR2 SNEGSKA (reference sequence). CDR3 length equals 13 residues. Deletions cut 5 bases from V and 9 bases from J, with 17 bases between. The CDR3 spells CSASPRLEGEQFF. The DNA of the CDR3 is TGCAGTGCTTCTCCCCGGTTAGAAGGTGAGCAGTTCTTC.

The chain has TRBV20-1 and TRBJ2-3; TRBD2 agrees at 7 bases. Germline trimming cut 7 bases from V and 0 bases from J; bases unmatched to any gene: 10. Germline V gives CDR1 DFQATT, CDR2 SNEGSKA (reference sequence). The CDR3 contains 15 residues. CDR3 sequence: CSGKNPGGSTDTQYF. In nucleotides, the CDR3 is TGCAGTGGCAAAAACCCGGGGGGTAGCACAGATACGCAGTATTTT.

The chain uses TRBV5-8 and TRBJ2-7; D remains ambiguous. V lost 3 bases to trimming and J lost 3 bases, with 16 bases between them. CDR3 length equals 15 residues. The germline gives CDR1 SGHTS, CDR2 YDEGEE. The CDR3 DNA reads as TGTGCCAGCAGCTCTAGGCCTTCTGGGGACTACGAGCAGTACTTC. Protein sequence: CASSSRPSGDYEQYF.

The chain is built from TRBV5-1 and TRBJ2-7, with 7 positions matching TRBD1. The CDR3 loop spans 16 amino acids. J was trimmed by 3 bases and V by 0 bases; bases with no gene match: 9. Germline loops: CDR1 SGHRS, CDR2 YFSETQ. CDR3 sequence reads: CASSLGSGQSHYEQYF. The CDR3 nucleotides read TGCGCCAGCAGCTTGGGGTCGGGACAGAGCCACTACGAGCAGTACTTC. The full variable domain, its missing parts supplied by reference TRBV5-1 and TRBJ2-7, is KAGVTQTPRYLIKTRGQQVTLSCSPISGHRSVSWYQQTPGQGLQFLFEYFSETQRNKGNFPGRFSGRQFSNSRSEMNVSTLELGDSALYLCASSLGSGQSHYEQYFGPGTRLTVT.

The chain is built from TRBV11-3 and TRBJ2-7; D is ambiguous. V was trimmed by 0 bases and J by 5 bases, leaving 11 bases between them. CDR1 is SGHNT and CDR2 is YENEEA in the germline V gene. This CDR3 region has 14 residues. The CDR3 DNA is TGTGCCAGCAGCTTAGATCCGGGTTCACACGAGCAGTACTTC. Translated, it gives CASSLDPGSHEQYF.

This clonotype qualifies as medium-sized (0.01 to 0.1%). CDR3 bases: TGTGCCAGCAGTGGGCAGGGTACCTACAATGAGCAGTTCTTC. It encodes CASSGQGTYNEQFF. The V gene is TRBV6-1, the J gene TRBJ2-1; maybe TRBD1 (5 bases). The V end lost 4 bases, the J end lost 2 bases, and 9 bases lay between the germline ends. Germline CDR1 reads MNHNS; CDR2 reads SASEGT. This CDR3 region has 14 residues.

This clonotype is deemed medium-sized. The chain has TRBV10-1 and TRBJ2-5; D is possibly TRBD1 (6 bases). Trimming removed 2 bases at V and 9 bases at J, with 19 bases between. The germline gives CDR1 WNHNN, CDR2 SYGVQD (reference sequence). This CDR3 contains 15 residues. The CDR3 nucleotides read TGCGCCAGCAGTGAGCAGCAAGGGGGACAAGGATCCCAGTACTTC. It codes for CASSEQQGGQGSQYF.

V gene TRBV20-1 combines with J gene TRBJ2-1; the D is unclear. The germline V gene encodes CDR1 DFQATT and CDR2 SNEGSKA (reference sequence). This CDR3 is built from 14 residues. V lost 2 bases and J lost 6, with 14 bases in between. In nucleotides, the CDR3 is TGCAGTGCTAGAAGGACCTGGAGAGTCAATGAGCAGTTCTTC. Amino acid sequence: CSARRTWRVNEQFF.

The chain has TRBV5-1 and TRBJ1-6; D uncertain. CDR1 SGHRS and CDR2 YFSETQ come from the germline V gene. The V end lost 1 base, the J end lost 6 bases, and 14 bases lay between the germline ends. The CDR3 extends over 16 amino acids. The CDR3 sequence is CASSLSFGSINSPLHF. The DNA for the CDR3 is TGCGCCAGCAGCTTGTCATTCGGGTCAATTAATTCACCCCTCCACTTT.

With regard to this clonotype: The CDR3 carries no conserved terminal phenylalanine or tryptophan, so it likely arises from a read error. The limits of the CDR3 on the DNA are not certain, so only TCRdb's listed CDR3 is given. The CDR3 loop reads CSAQQLPGLYEQYFGP. The genes are TRBV20-1 and TRBJ2-3; the D call in the table, TRBD1, was not verified against the DNA. CDR1 and CDR2 (germline): DFQATT, SNEGSKA (reference sequence). The CDR3 has 16 residues if both end residues are counted.

This chain uses TRBV4-1 with TRBJ1-1; 9 nucleotides align to TRBD1. Germline CDR1 reads MGHRA; CDR2 reads YSYEKL. V gave up 5 bases and J gave up 0 bases; unmatched junction bases: 1. This CDR3 spans 14 amino acids. CDR3 in amino acids: CASSGDRVNTEAFF. CDR3 nucleotide sequence: TGCGCCAGCAGCGGGGACAGGGTGAACACTGAAGCTTTCTTT.

J is TRBJ2-7 and V is TRBV20-1; a possible D gene is TRBD2 (5 bases). Germline V gene data show CDR1 as DFQATT and CDR2 as SNEGSKA (reference sequence). Trimming pared 3 bases from V and 4 bases from J, leaving 19 bases between. The CDR3 extends over 15 amino acids. The DNA for the CDR3 is TGCAGTGCTAGGAGTCGCGGGCAAACCTTATACGAGCAGTACTTC. Protein: CSARSRGQTLYEQYF.

V is TRBV2 and J is TRBJ1-4; D not certain. Per germline, CDR1 SNHLY and CDR2 FYNNEI. V was clipped by 5 bases and J by 4 bases, with 11 bases between them. The CDR3 is 14 residues long. The CDR3 here is CASSRTALNEKLFF. CDR3 nucleotide sequence: TGTGCCAGCAGTCGGACGGCCCTTAATGAAAAACTGTTTTTT.

This clonotype was seen only once. The gene calls are TRBV12-3 or TRBV12-4 and TRBJ1-1; D unclear. V lost 3 bases and J 5 bases, leaving 10 bases between the germline ends. The CDR3 covers 13 residues. Here the CDR3 reads CASSFPTETEAFF. CDR3 bases: TGTGCCAGCAGTTTCCCGACCGAAACTGAAGCTTTCTTT.

This chain uses TRBV5-1 with TRBJ1-2; 10 positions match TRBD1. Germline trimming cut 1 base from V and 6 bases from J; bases unmatched to any gene: 6. The V gene's germline CDR1 is SGHRS and CDR2 YFSETQ. This CDR3 comprises 15 residues. Here the CDR3 reads CASSLQRGTGDGYTF. The DNA for the CDR3 is TGCGCCAGCAGCTTGCAAAGGGGGACAGGGGATGGCTACACCTTC.

To note about this clonotype: At one of its ends the junction is not consistent with the germline gene, which may arise from a read error. This chain uses TRBV20-1 with TRBJ2-3; weak D call: TRBD1 (6 bases). CDR3 length equals 15 residues. Per the germline V gene, CDR1 is DFQATT and CDR2 is SNEGSKA (reference sequence). As DNA, the CDR3 is TGCAGTGCTAACACCGGACAGAGGGGTACAGATAGGCAGTATTTT. This encodes CSANTGQRGTDRQYF.

The chain employs TRBV12-3 or TRBV12-4 and TRBJ2-7; tentatively, D is TRBD1 or TRBD2 (6 bases each). CDR3 size: 14 residues. V lost 6 bases and J 2 bases, leaving 14 bases between the germline ends. CDR3 protein: CASSQGGTPYEQYF. The CDR3 coding sequence is TGTGCCAGCAGCCAAGGGGGGACACCCTACGAGCAGTACTTC.